The present T cell receptor beta chain was sequenced within a study of T cell responses to AZD1222 COVID-19 vaccine. Whole-study findings and limits: Targets within unmutated variant regions were reportedly found for nearly half of spike-specific TCRs. Among AZD1222 vaccinees, only six or seven were seropositive at baseline. It was only after the peak T cell response that any repertoires were sampled. The CD4 TCRs associated with vaccination extended across spike and predominated at 160-218 and 743-854.

The assay was immunoSEQ multiplex PCR, and TCRdb's table has in-frame clones only and misses some. Among 45,000 or so clones, approximately 83% were seen once, and the ten largest hold about 50%. Comment on this clone: The antigen is unknown.

Trimming removed 4 bases from V and 1 base from J, with 14 bases in between. The CDR3 has 15 amino acids. The germline V gene encodes CDR1 SGHDT and CDR2 YYEEEE. This sequence was found in an adult in good health. V usage is TRBV5-6 and J usage is TRBJ1-1; D unclear. The source material was peripheral blood, sampled on day 0 of AZD1222 vaccination. The CDR3 sequence is CASSPRQTRNTEAFF. CDR3 nucleotides: TGTGCCAGCAGCCCACGCCAGACACGGAACACTGAAGCTTTCTTT.